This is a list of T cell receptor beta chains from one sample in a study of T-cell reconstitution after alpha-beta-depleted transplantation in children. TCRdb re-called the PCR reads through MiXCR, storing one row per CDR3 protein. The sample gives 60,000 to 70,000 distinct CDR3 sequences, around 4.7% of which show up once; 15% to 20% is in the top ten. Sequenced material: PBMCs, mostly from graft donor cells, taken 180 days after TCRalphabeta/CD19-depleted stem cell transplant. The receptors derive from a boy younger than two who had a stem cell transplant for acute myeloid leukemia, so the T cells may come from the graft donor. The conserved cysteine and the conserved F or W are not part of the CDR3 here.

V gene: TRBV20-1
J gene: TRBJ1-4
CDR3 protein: SASRFGGATNEKLF

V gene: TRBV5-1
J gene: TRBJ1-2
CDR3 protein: ASSLEGRYGYT

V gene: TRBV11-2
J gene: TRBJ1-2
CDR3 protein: ASSFSWRGANYGYT

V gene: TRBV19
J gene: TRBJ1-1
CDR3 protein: ASRYGNRPVTEAF

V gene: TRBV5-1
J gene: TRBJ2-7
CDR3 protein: ASSPEQVVTYEQY

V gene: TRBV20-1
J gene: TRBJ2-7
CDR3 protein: SASGTFYSYEQY

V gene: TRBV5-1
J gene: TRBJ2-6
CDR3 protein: ASSLDIRSSGANVLT

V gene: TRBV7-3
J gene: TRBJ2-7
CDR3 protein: ASSPRAGLAYEQY

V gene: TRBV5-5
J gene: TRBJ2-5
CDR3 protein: ASSANQETQY

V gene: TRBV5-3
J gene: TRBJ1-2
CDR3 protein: AMGPGVHGYT